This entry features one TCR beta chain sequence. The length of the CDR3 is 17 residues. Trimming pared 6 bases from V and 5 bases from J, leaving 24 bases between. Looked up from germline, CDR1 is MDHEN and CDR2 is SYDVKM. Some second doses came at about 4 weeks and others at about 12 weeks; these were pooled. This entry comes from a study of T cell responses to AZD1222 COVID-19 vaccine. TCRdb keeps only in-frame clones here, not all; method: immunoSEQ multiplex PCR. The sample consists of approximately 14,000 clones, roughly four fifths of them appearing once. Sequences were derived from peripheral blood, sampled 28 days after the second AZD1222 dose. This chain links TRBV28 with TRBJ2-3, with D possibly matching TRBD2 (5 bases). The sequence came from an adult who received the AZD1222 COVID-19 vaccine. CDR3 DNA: TGTGCCAGCAGACCCAATTTACTGGGAGTTAGAGGAGATACGCAGTATTTT. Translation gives CASRPNLLGVRGDTQYF. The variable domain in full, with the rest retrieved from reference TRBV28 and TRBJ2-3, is DVKVTQSSRYLVKRTGEKVFLECVQDMDHENMFWYRQDPGLGLRLIYFSYDVKMKEKGDIPEGYSVSREKKERFSLILESASTNQTSMYLCASRPNLLGVRGDTQYFGPGTRLTVL.